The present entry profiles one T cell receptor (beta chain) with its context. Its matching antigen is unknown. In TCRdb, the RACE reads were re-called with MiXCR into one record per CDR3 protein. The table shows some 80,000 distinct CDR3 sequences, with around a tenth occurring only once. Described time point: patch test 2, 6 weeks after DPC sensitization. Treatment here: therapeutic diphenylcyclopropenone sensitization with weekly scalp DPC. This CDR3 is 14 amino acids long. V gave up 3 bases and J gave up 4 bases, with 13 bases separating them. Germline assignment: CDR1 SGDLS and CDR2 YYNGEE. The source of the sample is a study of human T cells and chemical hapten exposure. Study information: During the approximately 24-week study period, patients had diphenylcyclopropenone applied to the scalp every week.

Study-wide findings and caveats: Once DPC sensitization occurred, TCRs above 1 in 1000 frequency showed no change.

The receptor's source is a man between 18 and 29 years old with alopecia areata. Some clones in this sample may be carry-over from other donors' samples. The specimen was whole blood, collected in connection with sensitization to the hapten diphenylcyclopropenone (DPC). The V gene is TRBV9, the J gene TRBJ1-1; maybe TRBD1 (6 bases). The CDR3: CASSEQGGVTEAFF. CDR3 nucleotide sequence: TGTGCCAGCAGCGAACAGGGTGGCGTCACTGAAGCTTTCTTT.